The rows below give T cell receptor beta chains drawn from one sample of a study of T cells in Graves' hyperthyroidism and ophthalmopathy. TCRdb ran MiXCR on the multiplex PCR reads and lists one entry per CDR3 protein. This sample has approximately 590,000 distinct CDR3 sequences; 35% to 55% occur once, and the top ten carry approximately 8.2%. The sequenced sample consisted of peripheral blood or thyroid tissue (not recorded which). The receptors originated from a woman under 30 with Graves' hyperthyroidism. The CDR3 runs from the conserved cysteine through the conserved F or W. The order of the fields is V gene, J gene, CDR3 protein.

TRBV9,TRBJ2-7,CASSASRGPGYEQYF
TRBV9,TRBJ1-6,CASSVAPQTNNSPLHF
TRBV2,TRBJ2-3,CASSEPGSGDTDTQYF
TRBV5-4,TRBJ1-1,CASSWPDRDLNTEAFF
TRBV2,TRBJ1-4,CASSVPGYARVTTNEKLFF
TRBV24-1,TRBJ2-7,CATSGRYSYEQYF
TRBV9,TRBJ1-6,CASSVEATGLSPLHF
TRBV9,TRBJ1-1,CASSVLDSPTEAFF
TRBV5-6,TRBJ2-5,CASNRRQGAETQYF
TRBV24-1,TRBJ1-2,CATSSGRSNYGYTF
TRBV19,TRBJ1-4,CASRHDRGTNEKLFF
TRBV12-3/TRBV12-4,TRBJ2-5,CASSVGPTQYF
TRBV10-3,TRBJ1-5,CAISFTGLEPQHF
TRBV7-9,TRBJ2-7,CASSLEIGRSSYEQYF
TRBV12-3/TRBV12-4,TRBJ2-6,CASSLTGIRANVLTF
TRBV7-4,TRBJ2-7,CASSKSQGYEQYF
TRBV7-9,TRBJ2-3,CASSSRTEGTQYF
TRBV10-2,TRBJ1-1,CASSTRQSTEAFF
TRBV7-2,TRBJ2-7,CASSLRSGSYEQYF
TRBV25-1,TRBJ1-2,CASSEVGAYGYTF
TRBV24-1,TRBJ2-7,CATSGTGSSYEQYF
TRBV12-3/TRBV12-4,TRBJ2-5,CASSFASGKEETQYF
TRBV10-3,TRBJ2-7,CASSSLAYHTYEQYF
TRBV29-1,TRBJ2-7,CSVRDRAYEQYF
TRBV15,TRBJ1-5,CATSATGGNQPQHF
TRBV2,TRBJ2-5,CASGGKHPGADLLHF
TRBV19,TRBJ2-5,CASSIRRGQETQYF
TRBV20-1,TRBJ1-6,CSARDPATGLNSPLHF
TRBV7-9,TRBJ1-2,CASIPPSRLGGYTF
TRBV7-2,TRBJ2-6,CASSDPGTGTGANVLTF
TRBV11-3,TRBJ1-4,CASSLRQPTHPTNEKLFF
TRBV29-1,TRBJ2-6,CSASDQERSGANVLTF
TRBV19,TRBJ1-3,CASRSGDGESGNTIYF
TRBV24-1,TRBJ1-5,CATSDKGHPYEHF
TRBV19,TRBJ2-7,CASSRGRSQYF
TRBV25-1,TRBJ2-7,CASTEGDSSYEQYF
TRBV29-1,TRBJ2-6,CSALSGANVLTF
TRBV7-9,TRBJ2-7,CASSPGTSGHEQYF
TRBV20-1,TRBJ1-6,CSAKAGTAKGDLHF
TRBV7-9,TRBJ2-7,CASSLAGTGNEQYF
TRBV6-5,TRBJ2-5,CASSYTSGRPLF
TRBV2,TRBJ1-1,CASTATLEAFF
TRBV7-9,TRBJ1-2,CASSLSTGGLYGYTF
TRBV7-9,TRBJ2-2,CASSLQTGELFF
TRBV7-9,TRBJ1-2,CASSPGRSYSYGYTF
TRBV7-2,TRBJ2-7,CASSIAGDYEQYF
TRBV19,TRBJ2-2,CASSIKSGGTGELFF
TRBV7-8,TRBJ1-2,CASTQGNSGYTF
TRBV5-1,TRBJ2-7,CASSPALGTYEQYF
TRBV29-1,TRBJ1-4,CSVEDGGREKLFF